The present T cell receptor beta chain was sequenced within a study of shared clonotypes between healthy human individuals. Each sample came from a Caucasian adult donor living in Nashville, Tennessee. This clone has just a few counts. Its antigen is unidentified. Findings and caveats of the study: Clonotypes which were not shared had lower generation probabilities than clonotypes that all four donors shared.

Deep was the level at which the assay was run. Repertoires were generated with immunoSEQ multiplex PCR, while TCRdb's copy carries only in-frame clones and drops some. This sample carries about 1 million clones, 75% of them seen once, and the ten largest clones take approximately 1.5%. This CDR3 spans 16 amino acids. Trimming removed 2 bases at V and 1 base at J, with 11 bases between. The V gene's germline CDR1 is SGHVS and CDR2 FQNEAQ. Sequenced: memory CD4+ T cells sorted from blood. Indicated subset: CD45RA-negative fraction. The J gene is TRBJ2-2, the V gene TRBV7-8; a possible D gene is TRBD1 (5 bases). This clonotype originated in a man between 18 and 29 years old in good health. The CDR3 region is CASSLKAGMNTGELFF. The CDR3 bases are TGTGCCAGCAGCTTAAAGGCAGGGATGAACACCGGGGAGCTGTTTTTT.